This T cell receptor beta chain was identified during a study of T-cell memory formation after mild COVID-19. This clonotype was observed a handful of times. TCRdb called the 5' RACE reads again in MiXCR, with one record for every CDR3 protein. The sample consists of hundreds of thousands of distinct CDR3 sequences, more than 20% of them appearing once. The CDR3 totals 14 residues. Looked up from germline, CDR1 is SGHTA and CDR2 is FQGNSA. V lost 2 bases and J lost 1, with 8 bases in between. The sequenced sample was PBMCs or a T cell subset sorted from them (not recorded which). The sequence was obtained from an adult woman who had mild COVID-19 (a few samples of this study predate the infection). Cell type and time point are not known. This chain joins TRBV7-2 and TRBJ1-1; a possible D gene is TRBD1 (5 bases). CDR3: CASSLQGPNTEAFF. The CDR3 nucleotides read TGTGCCAGCAGCTTACAGGGTCCGAACACTGAAGCTTTCTTT.